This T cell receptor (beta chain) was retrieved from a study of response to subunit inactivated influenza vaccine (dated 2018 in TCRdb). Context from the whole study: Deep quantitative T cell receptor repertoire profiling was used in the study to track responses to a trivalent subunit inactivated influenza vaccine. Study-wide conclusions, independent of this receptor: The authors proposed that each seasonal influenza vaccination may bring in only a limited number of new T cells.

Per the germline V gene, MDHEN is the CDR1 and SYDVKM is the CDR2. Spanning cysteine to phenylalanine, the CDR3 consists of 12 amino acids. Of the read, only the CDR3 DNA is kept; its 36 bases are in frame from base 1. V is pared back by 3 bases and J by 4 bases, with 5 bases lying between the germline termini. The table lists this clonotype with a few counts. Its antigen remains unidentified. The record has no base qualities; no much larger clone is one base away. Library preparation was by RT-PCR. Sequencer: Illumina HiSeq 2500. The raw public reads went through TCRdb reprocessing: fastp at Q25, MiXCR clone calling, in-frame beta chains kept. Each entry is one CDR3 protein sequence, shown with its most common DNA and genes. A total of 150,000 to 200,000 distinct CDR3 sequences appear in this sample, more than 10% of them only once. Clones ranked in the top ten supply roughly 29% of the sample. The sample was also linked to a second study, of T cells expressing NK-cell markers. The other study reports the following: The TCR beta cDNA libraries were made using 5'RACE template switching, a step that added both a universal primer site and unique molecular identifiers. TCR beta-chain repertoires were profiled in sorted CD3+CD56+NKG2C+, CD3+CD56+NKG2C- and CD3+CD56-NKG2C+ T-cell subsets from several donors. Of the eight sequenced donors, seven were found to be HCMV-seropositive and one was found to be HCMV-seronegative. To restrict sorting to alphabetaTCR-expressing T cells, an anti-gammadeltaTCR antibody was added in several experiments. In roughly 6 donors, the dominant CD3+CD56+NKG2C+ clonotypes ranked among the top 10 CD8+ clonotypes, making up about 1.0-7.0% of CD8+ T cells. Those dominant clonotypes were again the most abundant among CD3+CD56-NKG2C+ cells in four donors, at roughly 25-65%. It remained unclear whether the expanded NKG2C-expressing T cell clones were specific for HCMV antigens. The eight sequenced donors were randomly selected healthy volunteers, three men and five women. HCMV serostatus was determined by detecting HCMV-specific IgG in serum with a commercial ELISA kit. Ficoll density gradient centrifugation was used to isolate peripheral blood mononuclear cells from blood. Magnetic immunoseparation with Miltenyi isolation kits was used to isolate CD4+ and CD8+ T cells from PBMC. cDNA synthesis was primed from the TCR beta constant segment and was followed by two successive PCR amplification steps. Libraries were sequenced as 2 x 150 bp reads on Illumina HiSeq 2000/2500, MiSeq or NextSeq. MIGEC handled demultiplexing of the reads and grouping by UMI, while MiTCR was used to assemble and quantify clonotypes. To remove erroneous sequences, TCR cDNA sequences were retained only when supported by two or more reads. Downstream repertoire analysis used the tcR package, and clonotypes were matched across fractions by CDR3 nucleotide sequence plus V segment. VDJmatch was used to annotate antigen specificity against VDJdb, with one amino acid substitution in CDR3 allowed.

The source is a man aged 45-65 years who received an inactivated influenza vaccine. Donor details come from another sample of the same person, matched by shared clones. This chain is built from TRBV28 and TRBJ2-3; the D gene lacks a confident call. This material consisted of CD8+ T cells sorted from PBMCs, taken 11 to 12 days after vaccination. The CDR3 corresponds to CASSFVSDTQYF. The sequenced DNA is TGTGCCAGCAGTTTTGTGTCAGATACGCAGTATTTT.